This T cell receptor (beta chain) was obtained from a study of regulatory T cells in long-lasting Graves disease. Overall study results and limits: The work looked only at peripheral blood and did not look at thyroid tissue. Persistent patients had more shared public clonotypes (roughly 2,500) than new patients (about 880).

A note on this clonotype: Its antigen is not identified.

Time point here: persistent/refractory GD, antithyroid drugs over 5 years with positive TRAb. Generation of the TCR library employed RNA extracted from PBMCs. Arm-PCR of CDR3 regions and iRepertoire HTBI primers were the basis on which TCR beta libraries were built. Per the authors' pipeline: From all samples, identification returned approximately 15 TRBJ and approximately 62 TRBV segments. Via MiXCR, TCRdb re-called the multiplex PCR reads, giving one row per CDR3 protein. TCRdb's processing, not the authors' own work, is the source of the V and J calls. The data hold about 470,000 distinct CDR3 sequences, with about 22% observed a single time. From germline, CDR1 is SGHRS and CDR2 YFSETQ. There are 14 residues in the CDR3. Trimming cost V 4 bases and J 4 bases; bases outside gene matches: 4.

The sequenced sample was peripheral blood mononuclear cells (PBMCs), obtained when the disease was refractory, from a patient treated with antithyroid drugs. The TCR comes from a female donor with Graves disease. This rearrangement joins TRBV5-1 to TRBJ2-3, with 9 bases aligning to TRBD1. The CDR3 loop is CASSAGQGADTQYF. CDR3 DNA: TGCGCCAGCAGCGCGGGACAGGGAGCAGATACGCAGTATTTT.